This T cell receptor (beta chain) was found in a study of OX40 agonist ivuxolimab in advanced cancers. Overall study context: Treatment of patients was with ivuxolimab, an agonistic anti-OX40 (CD134) antibody.

TCRdb's table, derived via immunoSEQ multiplex PCR, lists solely in-frame clones and lacks some. The sample contains over 65,000 clones, roughly 87% of which appear only once. In regard to this clone: Its antigen remains unidentified.

Study-wide results and limits: The study observed clonal expansion of CD4+ and CD8+ blood T cells by week 6 at 0.1 to 3.0 mg/kg.

The V and J ends lost 4 bases and 2 bases, in that order; junction bases with no gene match: 11. This CDR3 spans 18 amino acids. Looked up from germline, CDR1 is SGHDN and CDR2 is FVKESK. The rearrangement links TRBV14 to TRBJ2-5; 12 bases line up with TRBD2. The sample consisted of CD4+ or CD8+ T cells sorted from blood, taken in a trial of the OX40 agonist ivuxolimab. The receptor comes from an adult with an advanced solid tumor such as melanoma, head and neck, liver or kidney cancer. The chain's CDR3 is CASSLSTSGRGGQETQYF. The CDR3 DNA reads TGTGCCAGCAGCCTCTCGACTAGCGGGAGAGGGGGTCAAGAGACCCAGTACTTC.